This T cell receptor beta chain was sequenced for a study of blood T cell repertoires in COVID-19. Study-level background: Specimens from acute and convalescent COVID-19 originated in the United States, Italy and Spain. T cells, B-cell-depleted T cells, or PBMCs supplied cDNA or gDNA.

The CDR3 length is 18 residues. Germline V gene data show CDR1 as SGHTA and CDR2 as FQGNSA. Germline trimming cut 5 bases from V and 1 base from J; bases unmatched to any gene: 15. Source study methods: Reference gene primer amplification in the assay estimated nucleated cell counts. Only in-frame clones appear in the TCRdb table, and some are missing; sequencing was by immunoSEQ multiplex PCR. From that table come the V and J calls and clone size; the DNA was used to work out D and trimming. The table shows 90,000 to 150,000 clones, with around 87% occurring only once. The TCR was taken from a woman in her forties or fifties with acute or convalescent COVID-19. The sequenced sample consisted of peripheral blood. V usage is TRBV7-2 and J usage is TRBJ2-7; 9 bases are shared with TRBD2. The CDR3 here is CASSPPRASGDLSYEQYF. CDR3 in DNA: TGTGCCAGCAGCCCCCCCAGGGCTAGCGGGGATCTGTCCTACGAGCAGTACTTC.